This TCR beta chain was recorded in a study of T cell repertoires and HLA-DP antigens. CDR3 length: 12 residues. Germline V CDR1 and CDR2: LNHNV, YYDKDF (reference sequence). The germline V and J ends were trimmed by 2 bases and 8 bases, with 4 bases remaining between them. Some clones are missing from TCRdb's copy, which holds only in-frame ones; the method was immunoSEQ multiplex PCR. Among approximately 110,000 clones listed, nearly 95% were seen once. The sample holds one count of this clone. The antigen is unknown. The sequence was obtained from a young woman in good health and CMV-seronegative. Sequenced sample: CD4+ T cells from PBMCs. The chain has TRBV15 and TRBJ1-6; D not resolved. The CDR3: CATSRSDSPLHF. CDR3 in DNA: TGTGCCACCAGCAGATCCGATTCACCCCTCCACTTT.